This passage covers 19 T cell receptor beta chains from one sample sequenced in a study of cytomegalovirus exposure and HLA in healthy donors. Using immunoSEQ multiplex PCR, the repertoire was profiled, and TCRdb retains in-frame clones only, with some absent. The sample records 250,000 to 350,000 clones, around 90% being singletons. Sequenced input: PBMCs. Every receptor here comes from a man aged 25-45 years in good health and CMV-seronegative.

The chain carries TRBV4-3 and TRBJ2-3; D is perhaps TRBD1 (6 bases). V lost 4 bases to trimming and J lost 2 bases, with 13 bases between them. The CDR3 extends over 15 amino acids. The V gene's germline CDR1 is LGHNA and CDR2 YSLEER. The CDR3: CASSLKQGFTDTQYF. The CDR3 DNA sequence: TGCGCCAGCAGCCTAAAACAGGGATTCACAGATACGCAGTATTTT.

V is TRBV27 and J is TRBJ2-3; 13 nucleotides line up with TRBD2. Germline V lookup: CDR1 MNHEY, CDR2 SMNVEV (reference sequence). V gave up 8 bases and J gave up 6 bases; unmatched junction bases: 8. The CDR3 runs 15 residues. The CDR3 DNA follows: TGTGCCAGCTACCTGACTAGCGGGGGGTATGATACGCAGTATTTT. It specifies CASYLTSGGYDTQYF.

The chain carries TRBV27 and TRBJ1-2; D might be TRBD1 (5 bases). Trimming removed 5 bases from V and 8 bases from J, with 15 bases in between. Germline values: CDR1 MNHEY, CDR2 SMNVEV (reference sequence). The CDR3 covers 13 residues. CDR3 DNA: TGTGCCAGCAGTGCCCTCGGGGGAGTAGGCTACACCTTC. Its protein is CASSALGGVGYTF.

V and J are TRBV5-1 and TRBJ2-5; D may be TRBD2 (6 bases). The CDR3 is 16 residues long. Germline-derived CDR1 and CDR2 are SGHRS and YFSETQ. V was pared by 0 bases and J by 1 base, with 13 bases between. CDR3 residues: CASSLATGGTQETQYF. Here the CDR3 DNA reads TGCGCCAGCAGCTTGGCGACCGGGGGAACCCAAGAGACCCAGTACTTC.

The gene calls are TRBV6-1 and TRBJ1-6; TRBD1 agrees at 11 bases. The junction had 3 bases not matched to a gene; V was cut back by 8 bases and J by 9 bases. Germline V gene data show CDR1 as MNHNS and CDR2 as SASEGT. The CDR3 is 13 residues long. CDR3 sequence: CASVGQGASPLHF. DNA for the CDR3: TGTGCCAGCGTAGGACAGGGGGCTTCACCCCTCCACTTT.

The chain carries TRBV25-1 and TRBJ2-7; D not certain. Per germline, CDR1 MGHDK and CDR2 SYGVNS. This CDR3 has 15 residues. Trimming cost V 3 bases and J 3 bases, with 15 bases left between them. CDR3: CASSDSRRLGYEQYF. The CDR3 region has the DNA TGTGCCAGCAGTGATTCTAGGAGACTGGGCTACGAGCAGTACTTC.

The chain recombines TRBV5-6 with TRBJ2-7; D not resolved. From germline, CDR1 is SGHDT and CDR2 YYEEEE. This CDR3 has 13 amino acids. The V and J ends lost 0 bases and 2 bases respectively, with 6 bases between them. The CDR3 sequence: CASSLAQTYEQYF. In DNA, the CDR3 is TGTGCCAGCAGCTTGGCCCAAACCTACGAGCAGTACTTC.

The DNA for the CDR3 is TGCAGTGCCCGGGGGATCAATGAGCAGTTCTTC. Translated, it gives CSARGINEQFF. The rearrangement joins TRBV20-1 to TRBJ2-1, with a weak D call TRBD2 (6 bases). Germline V lookup: CDR1 DFQATT, CDR2 SNEGSKA (reference sequence). V lost 6 bases, J lost 6 bases, and 9 bases lay in between. This CDR3 has 11 residues.

The CDR3 loop reads CASSYSRDRGHTEAFF. The DNA for the CDR3 is TGTGCCAGCAGTTACTCCCGGGACAGGGGTCACACTGAAGCTTTCTTT. The J gene is TRBJ1-1, the V gene TRBV6-6; 10 positions agree with TRBD1. Germline CDR1 is MNHNY and CDR2 is SVGAGI (reference sequence). V shed 0 bases and J 3 bases; nucleotides not matched to a gene: 4. CDR3 length: 16 amino acids.

Worth noting for this clone: This same CDR3 is encoded by further DNA sequences in the sample. The V gene is TRBV5-1, the J gene TRBJ2-7, with a tentative D call TRBD2 (6 bases). V was trimmed by 3 bases and J by 3 bases, leaving 10 bases between them. The CDR3 covers 13 residues. Germline loops: CDR1 SGHRS, CDR2 YFSETQ. The CDR3 coding sequence is TGCGCCAGCAGCTCGGGACTCGACTACGAGCAGTACTTC. This sequence encodes CASSSGLDYEQYF.

The V and J genes are TRBV7-9 and TRBJ1-5, with TRBD1 matching 8 bases. The CDR3 loop spans 14 amino acids. The germline V gene encodes CDR1 SEHNR and CDR2 FQNEAQ (reference sequence). V was pared by 5 bases and J by 3 bases, with 3 bases of the junction left unmatched. DNA of the CDR3: TGTGCCAGCAGCGCGACAGGGGACAATCAGCCCCAGCATTTT. Translation gives CASSATGDNQPQHF. Looking up the rest from reference TRBV7-9 and TRBJ1-5 gives the full variable domain: DTGVSQNPRHKITKRGQNVTFRCDPISEHNRLYWYRQTLGQGPEFLTYFQNEAQLEKSRLLSDRFSAERPKGSFSTLEIQRTEQGDSAMYLCASSATGDNQPQHFGDGTRLSIL.

This clone was counted once. The chain uses TRBV28 and TRBJ2-7; 7 bases match TRBD1. The CDR3 spans 15 residues. Germline CDR1 is MDHEN and CDR2 is SYDVKM. J was trimmed by 1 base and V by 8 bases; bases with no gene match: 11. CDR3 in amino acids: CASLTGTEGSYEQYF. Written as DNA, the CDR3 is TGTGCCAGCTTGACCGGGACAGAGGGTTCCTACGAGCAGTACTTC.

This chain joins TRBV10-2 and TRBJ2-5; the D is unclear. CDR1 and CDR2 from the germline V gene are WSHSY and SAAADI. CDR3 length: 13 residues. Trimming took 8 bases from V and 3 from J, leaving 13 bases between them. CDR3 in DNA: TGCGCCAGCCAGGTACCACCGGAAGAGACCCAGTACTTC. Translated, it gives CASQVPPEETQYF.

The V call is TRBV6-5, the J call TRBJ2-2; 7 nucleotides align to TRBD1. Germline assignment: CDR1 MNHEY and CDR2 SVGAGI. V trimming: 6 bases; J trimming: 3 bases; junction bases outside the gene matches: 7. The CDR3 totals 15 residues. CDR3 DNA sequence: TGTGCCAGCAGCCCCGGACAGGTAGACACCGGGGAGCTGTTTTTT. This encodes CASSPGQVDTGELFF.

This rearrangement joins TRBV7-9 to TRBJ2-1; the match to TRBD1 covers 9 bases. Germline V CDR1 and CDR2: SEHNR, FQNEAQ (reference sequence). The CDR3 spans 12 residues. Trimming took 5 bases from V and 13 from J; bases not matched to a gene: 6. This chain's CDR3 is CASSLGGQGQFF. CDR3 sequence (DNA): TGTGCCAGCAGCCTGGGGGGACAGGGCCAGTTCTTC.

V and J are TRBV7-9 and TRBJ1-5; TRBD1 aligns across 8 bases. From germline, CDR1 is SEHNR and CDR2 FQNEAQ (reference sequence). The CDR3 is 14 residues long. V gave up 5 bases and J gave up 2 bases; unmatched junction bases: 2. The DNA of the CDR3 is TGTGCCAGCAGCACGACAGGGGGCAATCAGCCCCAGCATTTT. Its translation is CASSTTGGNQPQHF.

The chain has TRBV5-1 and TRBJ2-2, with 7 bases identical to TRBD2. The CDR3 totals 16 residues. Germline assignment: CDR1 SGHRS and CDR2 YFSETQ. J gave up 3 bases and V 0 bases, and 5 bases lay outside the gene matches. The CDR3 region has the DNA TGCGCCAGCAGCTTGGGCTCGGGGGGTCACACCGGGGAGCTGTTTTTT. Its translation: CASSLGSGGHTGELFF. Using reference TRBV5-1 and TRBJ2-2 for the parts outside the CDR3, the full variable domain is KAGVTQTPRYLIKTRGQQVTLSCSPISGHRSVSWYQQTPGQGLQFLFEYFSETQRNKGNFPGRFSGRQFSNSRSEMNVSTLELGDSALYLCASSLGSGGHTGELFFGEGSRLTVL.

V gene TRBV5-6 combines with J gene TRBJ2-7; 7 bases match TRBD1. Trimming at V came to 3 bases and at J to 0 bases, leaving 6 bases not matched to a gene. The germline V gene has CDR1 SGHDT and CDR2 YYEEEE. This CDR3 comprises 15 residues. CDR3 in amino acids: CASSYLQGHSYEQYF. The CDR3 region has the DNA TGTGCCAGCAGCTATTTACAGGGGCACTCCTACGAGCAGTACTTC.

This chain joins TRBV30 and TRBJ1-1; no clear D. The V and J ends lost 4 bases and 2 bases respectively, with 11 bases between them. Germline assignment: CDR1 GTSNPN and CDR2 SVGIG (reference sequence). This CDR3 spans 13 amino acids. Here the CDR3 DNA reads TGTGCCTGGAAAGAGGCGGAAAACACTGAAGCTTTCTTT. This gives the protein CAWKEAENTEAFF.